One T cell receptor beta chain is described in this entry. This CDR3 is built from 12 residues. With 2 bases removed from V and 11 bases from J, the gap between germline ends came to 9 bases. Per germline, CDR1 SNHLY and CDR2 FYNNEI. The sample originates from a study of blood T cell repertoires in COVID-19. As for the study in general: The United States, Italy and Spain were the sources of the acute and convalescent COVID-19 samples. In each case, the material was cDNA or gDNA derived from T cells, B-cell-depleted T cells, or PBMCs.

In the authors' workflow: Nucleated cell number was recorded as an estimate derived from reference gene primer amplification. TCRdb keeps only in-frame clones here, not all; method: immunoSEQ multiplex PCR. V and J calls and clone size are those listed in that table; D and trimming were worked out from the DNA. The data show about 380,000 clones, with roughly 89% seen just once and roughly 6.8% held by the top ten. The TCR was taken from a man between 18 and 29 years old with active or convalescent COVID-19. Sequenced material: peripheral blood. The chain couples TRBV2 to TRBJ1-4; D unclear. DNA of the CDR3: TGTGCCAGCAGTGAAACGGGGATTAAACTGTTTTTT. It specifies CASSETGIKLFF.